This entry lists 3 T cell receptor beta chains sequenced from one sample in a study of T cells after yellow fever vaccination. TCRdb ran MiXCR on the 5' RACE reads and lists one entry per CDR3 protein. The table includes 150,000 to 200,000 distinct CDR3 sequences, 9.5% to 11% detected once. The input for sequencing was CD8+ T cells sorted from PBMCs, taken 15 days after the yellow fever booster vaccination. The source is a man aged 18 to 30 who received the YFV17D yellow fever vaccine.

V is TRBV5-1 and J is TRBJ1-1; D gene ambiguous. The CDR3 length is 14 residues. Germline lookup yields CDR1 SGHRS and CDR2 YFSETQ. Deletions cut 5 bases from V and 3 bases from J, with 14 bases between. The CDR3 coding sequence is TGCGCCAGCAGGGCCGGAGGATTGGACACTGAAGCTTTCTTT. Residues: CASRAGGLDTEAFF.

This clonotype was recorded a few times. The gene calls are TRBV7-9 and TRBJ2-7; D unclear. V lost 1 base and J lost 2, with 9 bases in between. Per the germline V gene, CDR1 is SEHNR and CDR2 is FQNEAQ (reference sequence). CDR3 size: 14 residues. The chain's CDR3 is CASSLVVVPYEQYF. In DNA, the CDR3 is TGTGCCAGCAGCTTAGTGGTCGTACCCTACGAGCAGTACTTC.

The chain couples TRBV4-1 to TRBJ2-7; no firm D call. The CDR3 length is 15 residues. The germline V gene encodes CDR1 MGHRA and CDR2 YSYEKL. V lost 0 bases, J lost 7 bases, and 16 bases lay in between. This CDR3 is CASSQEVLGFVEQYF. The CDR3 DNA reads as TGCGCCAGCAGCCAAGAAGTCCTAGGTTTCGTGGAGCAGTACTTC.